The 24 T cell receptor beta chains below all came from one sample that was sequenced in a study of blood T cell repertoires in COVID-19. The method was immunoSEQ multiplex PCR; TCRdb's version includes in-frame clones alone and lacks a portion of them. The sample comprises over 200,000 clones, about 87% of which are singletons, and about 2.3% rests with the top ten. Sequences were obtained from PBMCs or T cells enriched from blood (not recorded which). The receptors were gathered from a woman in her thirties or forties with acute COVID-19.

The chain couples TRBV12-3 or TRBV12-4 to TRBJ1-1; D is undetermined. The CDR3 runs 13 residues. V was cut by 3 bases and J by 3 bases, with 8 bases left in between. The CDR3 region is CASSLSRDTEAFF. The CDR3 region has the DNA TGTGCCAGCAGTTTGTCGAGGGACACTGAAGCTTTCTTT.

CDR3 coding DNA: TGTGCCAGCAGCTTAGACAGGGGGCGGAATTCACCCCTCCACTTT. It encodes CASSLDRGRNSPLHF. The rearrangement uses TRBV7-2 and TRBJ1-6, with 9 bases lining up with TRBD1. Per the germline V gene, CDR1 is SGHTA and CDR2 is FQGNSA. The CDR3 spans 15 residues. V lost 1 base to trimming and J lost 7 bases; unmatched junction nucleotides: 2.

This clone was seen more than once but under ten times. V is TRBV7-9 and J is TRBJ1-2; the D gene is possibly TRBD1 (5 bases). This CDR3 comprises 17 residues. Trimming cost V 5 bases and J 8 bases, with 27 bases left between them. CDR1 is SEHNR and CDR2 is FQNEAQ in the germline V gene (reference sequence). The CDR3 region is CASSRSDPRASGGGYTF. The CDR3 DNA reads TGTGCCAGCAGCCGTTCAGATCCCAGGGCATCAGGTGGAGGCTACACCTTC.

The rearrangement uses TRBV11-2 and TRBJ2-3; D uncertain. The V gene's germline CDR1 is SGHAT and CDR2 FQNNGV. With 3 bases removed from V and 1 base from J, the gap between germline ends came to 8 bases. CDR3 size: 14 residues. CDR3 in amino acids: CASSFQLRTDTQYF. The CDR3 bases are TGTGCCAGCAGCTTTCAACTGCGCACAGATACGCAGTATTTT.

This rearrangement joins TRBV7-8 to TRBJ2-5; TRBD2 agrees at 9 bases. Germline trimming cut 4 bases from V and 7 bases from J; bases unmatched to any gene: 10. CDR1 is SGHVS, CDR2 FQNEAQ, per germline. This CDR3 contains 15 residues. The CDR3 protein is CASSSGVAGVGTQYF. CDR3 nucleotide sequence: TGTGCCAGCAGCTCTGGTGTAGCGGGAGTTGGGACCCAGTACTTC.

The chain recombines TRBV7-2 with TRBJ1-2; D is unclear. The CDR3 is made up of 13 amino acids. CDR1 is SGHTA, CDR2 FQGNSA, per germline. With 2 bases removed from V and 7 bases from J, the gap between germline ends came to 11 bases. Written as DNA, the CDR3 is TGTGCCAGCAGCTTATGGGGAGGCGGTGGCTACACCTTC. Translating it yields CASSLWGGGGYTF.

J is TRBJ1-2 and V is TRBV5-1; perhaps TRBD1 as D (5 bases). This CDR3 spans 14 amino acids. Deletions cut 4 bases from V and 0 bases from J, with 10 bases between. Per germline, CDR1 SGHRS and CDR2 YFSETQ. The DNA of the CDR3 is TGCGCCAGCAGCACTCAGGGTGCTAACTATGGCTACACCTTC. As protein: CASSTQGANYGYTF.

In its sample, this clone was seen a few times. The same CDR3 can be traced to other DNA sequences in this sample. This sequence joins TRBV5-1 and TRBJ1-3; D might be TRBD1 (6 bases). The CDR3 is made up of 14 amino acids. Germline V gene lookup returns CDR1 SGHRS and CDR2 YFSETQ. Trimming took 0 bases from V and 3 from J, leaving 7 bases between them. CDR3 protein: CASSLAGVGNTIYF. The CDR3 coding sequence is TGCGCCAGCAGCTTGGCAGGGGTTGGAAACACCATATATTTT.

The V gene is TRBV6-1, the J gene TRBJ2-1; 9 bases align to TRBD1. V trimming: 6 bases; J trimming: 8 bases; junction bases outside the gene matches: 17. The CDR3 is made up of 17 amino acids. From germline, CDR1 is MNHNS and CDR2 SASEGT. DNA for the CDR3: TGTGCCAGCAGGGAAAAGACAGGGGGGAAAAGTGTCGATGAGCAGTTCTTC. As protein: CASREKTGGKSVDEQFF.

The sample holds one count of this clone. J is TRBJ1-1 and V is TRBV4-3; D may be TRBD1 (5 bases). This CDR3 has 16 amino acids. The V and J ends lost 1 base and 8 bases respectively, with 20 bases between them. Germline-derived CDR1 and CDR2 are LGHNA and YSLEER. For the CDR3, the DNA is TGCGCCAGCAGCCAAGGTCAGGGCCGGTTCCTTTCGGAAGCTTTCTTT. Translating it yields CASSQGQGRFLSEAFF.

The gene calls are TRBV11-2 and TRBJ2-3; TRBD2 matches 9 bases. CDR3 size: 16 residues. J was trimmed by 4 bases and V by 1 base; bases with no gene match: 6. The germline gives CDR1 SGHAT, CDR2 FQNNGV. Here the CDR3 DNA reads TGTGCCAGCAGCTTAGTGGGCGGGAGGGCCCCAGATACGCAGTATTTT. The encoded protein is CASSLVGGRAPDTQYF. The variable domain in full, completed from reference TRBV11-2 and TRBJ2-3, reads EAGVAQSPRYKIIEKRQSVAFWCNPISGHATLYWYQQILGQGPKLLIQFQNNGVVDDSQLPKDRFSAERLKGVDSTLKIQPAKLEDSAVYLCASSLVGGRAPDTQYFGPGTRLTVL.

The gene calls are TRBV12-3 or TRBV12-4 and TRBJ1-1; D uncertain. Trimming stripped 3 bases from V and 5 bases from J, with 10 bases between. The length of the CDR3 is 13 residues. The CDR3 sequence: CASSLAGWTEAFF. In DNA, the CDR3 is TGTGCCAGCAGTTTGGCGGGGTGGACTGAAGCTTTCTTT.

The gene calls are TRBV6-5 and TRBJ2-2; TRBD2 might be the D (6 bases). V lost 0 bases, J lost 8 bases, and 10 bases lay in between. CDR1 is MNHEY, CDR2 SVGAGI, per germline. CDR3 length: 14 amino acids. CDR3 sequence (DNA): TGTGCCAGCAGTTACTCGGAGGGGTTGGGGGAGCTGTTTTTT. It codes for CASSYSEGLGELFF.

The chain carries TRBV7-2 and TRBJ1-2; a possible D gene is TRBD1 (6 bases). This CDR3 has 15 amino acids. Germline assignment: CDR1 SGHTA and CDR2 FQGNSA. Trimming took 6 bases from V and 7 from J, leaving 21 bases between them. The CDR3 region is CASSDFRQEPFGYTF. The CDR3 DNA reads as TGTGCCAGCAGTGATTTCCGACAGGAACCCTTTGGCTACACCTTC. The full variable domain, its missing parts supplied by reference TRBV7-2 and TRBJ1-2, is GAGVSQSPSNKVTEKGKDVELRCDPISGHTALYWYRQSLGQGLEFLIYFQGNSAPDKSGLPSDRFSAERTGGSVSTLTIQRTQQEDSAVYLCASSDFRQEPFGYTFGSGTRLTVV.

This clone was recorded at least ten times. The chain recombines TRBV4-1 with TRBJ1-6; D call uncertain. Per the germline V gene, CDR1 is MGHRA and CDR2 is YSYEKL. This CDR3 has 16 amino acids. V lost 0 bases to trimming and J lost 4 bases, with 10 bases between them. The CDR3 is CASSQEHTQYNSPLHF. The CDR3, as DNA: TGCGCCAGCAGCCAAGAACATACACAGTATAATTCACCCCTCCACTTT.

The chain combines TRBV4-1 with TRBJ2-3; D is unclear. V shed 3 bases and J shed 2 bases, with 9 bases lying between them. There are 14 residues in the CDR3. Germline V gene lookup returns CDR1 MGHRA and CDR2 YSYEKL. The CDR3 bases are TGCGCCAGCAGCCAGAACGAGGCCACAGATACGCAGTATTTT. Encoded protein: CASSQNEATDTQYF.

In its sample, this clone is medium-sized. This sequence joins TRBV4-3 and TRBJ2-3; 8 nucleotides agree with TRBD2. J lost 2 bases, V lost 0 bases, and 4 bases had no gene match. CDR3 size: 16 residues. Germline CDR1 and CDR2: LGHNA and YSLEER. CDR3 sequence (DNA): TGCGCCAGCAGCCAAGAAACTAGCGGAAACACAGATACGCAGTATTTT. It codes for CASSQETSGNTDTQYF.

The chain uses TRBV7-2 and TRBJ2-1; the D gene is possibly TRBD1 (5 bases). CDR1 is SGHTA, CDR2 FQGNSA, per germline. Trimming stripped 2 bases from V and 4 bases from J, with 12 bases between. This CDR3 region has 15 residues. CDR3 protein: CASSLQGRWYNEQFF. The DNA of the CDR3 is TGTGCCAGCAGCTTACAGGGAAGGTGGTACAATGAGCAGTTCTTC.

V and J are TRBV9 and TRBJ1-3; D might be TRBD1 (6 bases). V lost 0 bases and J 0 bases, leaving 16 bases between the germline ends. CDR1 and CDR2 (germline): SGDLS, YYNGEE. The CDR3 loop spans 18 amino acids. CDR3 amino acids: CASSVGPGGRSSGNTIYF. The CDR3 DNA is TGTGCCAGCAGCGTAGGCCCCGGGGGGCGAAGCTCTGGAAACACCATATATTTT. The whole variable domain, remainder taken from reference TRBV9 and TRBJ1-3, is DSGVTQTPKHLITATGQRVTLRCSPRSGDLSVYWYQQSLDQGLQFLIQYYNGEERAKGNILERFSAQQFPDLHSELNLSSLELGDSALYFCASSVGPGGRSSGNTIYFGEGSWLTVV.

This sequence joins TRBV5-8 and TRBJ2-1; 7 bases fit TRBD2. Germline trimming cut 2 bases from V and 4 bases from J; bases unmatched to any gene: 9. CDR1 SGHTS and CDR2 YDEGEE come from the germline V gene. This CDR3 contains 16 residues. DNA for the CDR3: TGTGCCAGCAGCTTTGCGGCTAGCGGCATATACAATGAGCAGTTCTTC. Translated: CASSFAASGIYNEQFF.

The chain couples TRBV19 to TRBJ1-6; D is perhaps TRBD1 (5 bases). From germline, CDR1 is LNHDA and CDR2 SQIVND (reference sequence). Between the trimmed V and J ends, which lost 3 bases and 0 bases, there was a span of 12 bases. The CDR3 length is 17 residues. The CDR3 DNA reads TGTGCCAGTAGTATCTCCGCCGGGGGCTCCTATAATTCACCCCTCCACTTT. It yields the protein CASSISAGGSYNSPLHF.

The chain combines TRBV10-3 with TRBJ2-2; 12 nucleotides match TRBD2. Germline trimming cut 6 bases from V and 6 bases from J; bases unmatched to any gene: 11. From germline, CDR1 is ENHRY and CDR2 SYGVKD. This CDR3 comprises 17 residues. CDR3 loop: CAISGTSGQVPPGELFF. DNA for the CDR3: TGTGCCATCAGCGGGACTAGCGGGCAAGTCCCCCCCGGGGAGCTGTTTTTT.

The J gene is TRBJ2-1, the V gene TRBV5-4, with D hard to call. This CDR3 comprises 14 residues. CDR1 is SGHNT and CDR2 is YYREEE in the germline V gene (reference sequence). V lost 3 bases to trimming and J lost 5 bases, with 12 bases between them. The CDR3, as DNA: TGTGCCAGCAGCTGGCCCGCGAGGAACAATGAGCAGTTCTTC. Translating gives CASSWPARNNEQFF.

J is TRBJ1-6 and V is TRBV7-2; D may be TRBD1 (5 bases). Trimming pared 1 base from V and 9 bases from J, leaving 13 bases between. CDR1 and CDR2 from the germline V gene are SGHTA and FQGNSA. CDR3 length: 15 residues. CDR3 residues: CASSLVTGRSSPLHF. The CDR3 region has the DNA TGTGCCAGCAGCTTAGTTACAGGCCGCAGTTCACCCCTCCACTTT.